This T cell receptor (beta chain) appears in the sequencing data of a study of neurological immune-mediated disorders. This clonotype was observed many times. TCRdb ran MiXCR on the 5' RACE reads and lists one entry per CDR3 protein. The sample shows over 35,000 distinct CDR3 sequences, 2% to 3% of them seen only once. Sequenced material: PBMCs. The TCR was taken from a man aged 25-45 years with multiple sclerosis.

CDR3: CASSHGGHQPQHF. CDR3 nucleotide sequence: TGTGCCAGCAGCCATGGGGGGCATCAGCCCCAGCATTTT. The V and J genes are TRBV3-1 and TRBJ1-5; tentative D call: TRBD1 (6 bases). CDR3 length equals 13 residues. The V end was cut by 3 bases, the J end by 5 bases, with 8 bases between. Germline V lookup: CDR1 LGHDT, CDR2 YNNKEL (reference sequence).